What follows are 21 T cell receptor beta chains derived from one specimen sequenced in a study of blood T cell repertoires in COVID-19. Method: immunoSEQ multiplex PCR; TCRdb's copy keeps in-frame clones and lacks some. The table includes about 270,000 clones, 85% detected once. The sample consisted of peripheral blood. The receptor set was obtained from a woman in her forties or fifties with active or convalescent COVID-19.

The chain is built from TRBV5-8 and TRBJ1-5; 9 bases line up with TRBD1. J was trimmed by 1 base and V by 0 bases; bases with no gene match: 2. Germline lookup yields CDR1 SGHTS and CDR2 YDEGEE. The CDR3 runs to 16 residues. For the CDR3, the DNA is TGTGCCAGCAGCTTGGGAACAGGGGGCAGCAATCAGCCCCAGCATTTT. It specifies CASSLGTGGSNQPQHF.

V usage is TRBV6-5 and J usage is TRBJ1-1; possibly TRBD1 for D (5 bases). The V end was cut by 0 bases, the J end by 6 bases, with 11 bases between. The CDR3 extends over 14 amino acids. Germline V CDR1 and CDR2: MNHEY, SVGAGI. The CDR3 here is CASSYSRRGAEAFF. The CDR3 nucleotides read TGTGCCAGCAGTTACTCGAGGAGGGGCGCTGAAGCTTTCTTT.

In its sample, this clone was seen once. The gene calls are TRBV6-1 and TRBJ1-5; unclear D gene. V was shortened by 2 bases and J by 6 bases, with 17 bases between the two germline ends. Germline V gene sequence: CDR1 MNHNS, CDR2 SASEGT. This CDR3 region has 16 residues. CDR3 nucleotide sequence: TGTGCCAGCAGTGAACCGGTTCAAGGTTCGGGTCAGCCCCAGCATTTT. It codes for CASSEPVQGSGQPQHF.

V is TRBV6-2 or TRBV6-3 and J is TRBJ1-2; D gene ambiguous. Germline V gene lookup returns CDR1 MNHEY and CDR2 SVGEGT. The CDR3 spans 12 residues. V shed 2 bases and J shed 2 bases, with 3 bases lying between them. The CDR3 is CASSYENYGYTF. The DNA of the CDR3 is TGTGCCAGCAGTTACGAGAACTATGGCTACACCTTC.

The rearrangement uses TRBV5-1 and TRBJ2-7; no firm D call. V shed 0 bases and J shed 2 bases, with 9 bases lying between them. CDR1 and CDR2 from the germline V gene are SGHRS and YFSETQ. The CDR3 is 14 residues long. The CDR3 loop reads CASSLAQPPYEQYF. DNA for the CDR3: TGCGCCAGCAGCTTGGCACAACCACCCTACGAGCAGTACTTC.

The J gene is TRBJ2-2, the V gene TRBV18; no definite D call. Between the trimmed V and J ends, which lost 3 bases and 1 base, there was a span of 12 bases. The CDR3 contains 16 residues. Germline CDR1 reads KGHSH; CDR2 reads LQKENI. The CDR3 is CASSPMSRQNTGELFF. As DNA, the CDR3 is TGTGCCAGCTCACCCATGAGCAGGCAGAACACCGGGGAGCTGTTTTTT.

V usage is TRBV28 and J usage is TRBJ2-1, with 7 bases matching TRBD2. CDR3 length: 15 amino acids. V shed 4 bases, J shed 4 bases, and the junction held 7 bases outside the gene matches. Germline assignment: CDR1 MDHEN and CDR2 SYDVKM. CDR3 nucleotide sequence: TGTGCCAGCAGTTCACCTAGCGGAGGGTACAATGAGCAGTTCTTC. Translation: CASSSPSGGYNEQFF.

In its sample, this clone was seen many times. The CDR3, as DNA: TGCGCCAGCAGCGCGGACAGCCCTACTGAAGCTTTCTTT. Amino acid sequence: CASSADSPTEAFF. The V and J genes are TRBV5-1 and TRBJ1-1; possibly TRBD1 for D (6 bases). Germline CDR1 and CDR2: SGHRS and YFSETQ. Between the trimmed V and J ends, which lost 4 bases and 5 bases, there was a span of 12 bases. The CDR3 has 13 amino acids.

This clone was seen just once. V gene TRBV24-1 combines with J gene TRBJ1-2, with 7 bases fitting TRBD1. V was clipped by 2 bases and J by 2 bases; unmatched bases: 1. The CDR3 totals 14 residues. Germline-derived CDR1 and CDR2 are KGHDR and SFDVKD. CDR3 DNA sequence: TGTGCCACCAGTGATTACAGGGGAAACTATGGCTACACCTTC. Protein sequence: CATSDYRGNYGYTF.

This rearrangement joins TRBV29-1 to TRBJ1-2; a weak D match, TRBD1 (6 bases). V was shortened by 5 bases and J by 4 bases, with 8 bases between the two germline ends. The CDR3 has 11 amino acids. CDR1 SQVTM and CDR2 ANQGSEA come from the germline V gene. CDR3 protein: CSVWDIYGYTF. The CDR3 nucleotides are TGCAGCGTTTGGGACATCTATGGCTACACCTTC.

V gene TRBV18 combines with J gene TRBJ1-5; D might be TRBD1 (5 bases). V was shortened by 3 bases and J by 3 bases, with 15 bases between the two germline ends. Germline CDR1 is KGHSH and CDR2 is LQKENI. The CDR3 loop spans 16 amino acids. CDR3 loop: CASSPLGAGINQPQHF. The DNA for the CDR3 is TGTGCCAGCTCACCCCTTGGGGCAGGGATCAATCAGCCCCAGCATTTT.

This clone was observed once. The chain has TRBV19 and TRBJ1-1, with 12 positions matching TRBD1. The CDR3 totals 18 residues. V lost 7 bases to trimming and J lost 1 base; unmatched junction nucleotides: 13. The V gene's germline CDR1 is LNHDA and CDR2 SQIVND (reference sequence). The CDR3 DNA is TGTGCCAGTACCGCGAGACCGGGACAGGGGGCAAGGAACACTGAAGCTTTCTTT. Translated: CASTARPGQGARNTEAFF.

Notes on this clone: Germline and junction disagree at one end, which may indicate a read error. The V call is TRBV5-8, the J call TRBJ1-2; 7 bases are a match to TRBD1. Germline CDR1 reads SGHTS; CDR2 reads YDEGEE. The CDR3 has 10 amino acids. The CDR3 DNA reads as TGTGCCAGCAGCTTAAAGGGACAGAGCTTC. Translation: CASSLKGQSF.

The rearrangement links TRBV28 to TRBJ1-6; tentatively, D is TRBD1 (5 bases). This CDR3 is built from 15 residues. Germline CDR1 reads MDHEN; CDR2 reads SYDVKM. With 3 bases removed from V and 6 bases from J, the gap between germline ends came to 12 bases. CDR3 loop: CASSFRGRGNSPLHF. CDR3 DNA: TGTGCCAGCAGTTTTCGAGGTAGGGGTAATTCACCCCTCCACTTT.

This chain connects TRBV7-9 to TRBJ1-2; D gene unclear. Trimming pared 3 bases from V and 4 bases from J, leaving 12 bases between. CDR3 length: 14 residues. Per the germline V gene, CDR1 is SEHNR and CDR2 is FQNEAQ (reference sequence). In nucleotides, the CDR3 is TGTGCCAGCAGCTTGCATGAGGGAGCCTATGGCTACACCTTC. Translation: CASSLHEGAYGYTF.

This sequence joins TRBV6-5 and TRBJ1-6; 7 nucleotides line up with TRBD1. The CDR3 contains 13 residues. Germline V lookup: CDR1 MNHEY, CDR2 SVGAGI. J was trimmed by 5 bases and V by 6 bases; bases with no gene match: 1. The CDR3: CASRDRDNSPLHF. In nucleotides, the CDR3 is TGTGCCAGCAGAGACAGGGATAATTCACCCCTCCACTTT.

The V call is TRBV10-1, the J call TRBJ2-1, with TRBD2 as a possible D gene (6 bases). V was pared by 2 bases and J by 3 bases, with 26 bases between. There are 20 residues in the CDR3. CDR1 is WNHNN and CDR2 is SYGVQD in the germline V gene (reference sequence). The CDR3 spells CASSEPGRVCILALYNEQFF. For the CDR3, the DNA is TGCGCCAGCAGTGAGCCGGGTAGGGTTTGTATACTAGCCCTCTACAATGAGCAGTTCTTC.

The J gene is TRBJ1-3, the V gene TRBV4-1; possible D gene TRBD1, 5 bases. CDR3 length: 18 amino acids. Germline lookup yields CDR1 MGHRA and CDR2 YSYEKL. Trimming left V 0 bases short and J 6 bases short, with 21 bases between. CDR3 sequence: CASSQDRMGRGAENTIYF. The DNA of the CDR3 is TGCGCCAGCAGCCAAGATCGAATGGGGCGGGGAGCGGAAAACACCATATATTTT.

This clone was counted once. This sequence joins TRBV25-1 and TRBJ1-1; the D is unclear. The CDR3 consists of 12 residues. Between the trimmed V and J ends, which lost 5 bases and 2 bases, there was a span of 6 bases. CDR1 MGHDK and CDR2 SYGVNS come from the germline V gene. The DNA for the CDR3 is TGTGCCAGCAGTCCGGGAAACACTGAAGCTTTCTTT. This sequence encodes CASSPGNTEAFF.

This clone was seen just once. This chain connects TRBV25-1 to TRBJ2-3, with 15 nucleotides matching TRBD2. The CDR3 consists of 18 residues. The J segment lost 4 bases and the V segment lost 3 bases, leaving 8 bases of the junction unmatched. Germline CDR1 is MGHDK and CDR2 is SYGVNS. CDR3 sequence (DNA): TGTGCCAGCAGTGAGGAAGGACTAGCGGGAGGGCCGGCAGATACGCAGTATTTT. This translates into CASSEEGLAGGPADTQYF.

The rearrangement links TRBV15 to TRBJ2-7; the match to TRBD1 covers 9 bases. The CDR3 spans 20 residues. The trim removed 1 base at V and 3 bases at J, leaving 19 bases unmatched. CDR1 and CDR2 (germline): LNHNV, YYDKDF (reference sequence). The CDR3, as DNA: TGTGCCACCAGCAGAGCCCAACTACCGATCGGGACAGGGAGTTTCTACGAGCAGTACTTC. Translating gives CATSRAQLPIGTGSFYEQYF. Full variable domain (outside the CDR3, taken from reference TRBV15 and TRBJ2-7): DAMVIQNPRYQVTQFGKPVTLSCSQTLNHNVMYWYQQKSSQAPKLLFHYYDKDFNNEADTPDNFQSRRPNTSFCFLDIRSPGLGDTAMYLCATSRAQLPIGTGSFYEQYFGPGTRLTVT.